This TCR beta chain was identified during a study of control samples from healthy donors and cancer patients. CDR1 GTSNPN and CDR2 SVGIG come from the germline V gene (reference sequence). The CDR3 sequence is 12 residues long. V lost 2 bases, J lost 1 base, and 5 bases lay in between. The assay was immunoSEQ multiplex PCR, and TCRdb's table has in-frame clones only and misses some. The sample shows 200,000 or so clones, around 94% of them seen only once. The gene calls are TRBV30 and TRBJ1-1; D not resolved. This sequence was found in a man aged 50 to 59 in good health. The specimen was blood. In DNA, the CDR3 is TGTGCCTGGAGTCGACAGAACACTGAAGCTTTCTTT. This encodes CAWSRQNTEAFF.